What follows is one T cell receptor beta chain and its context. Trimming removed 5 bases at V and 11 bases at J, with 15 bases between. In germline, CDR1 is LNHDA, CDR2 SQIVND (reference sequence). The CDR3 contains 12 residues. The study excluded patients with uncontrolled infection, other autoimmune disease, pregnancy or lactation. In making diagnoses, clinical symptoms, serum thyroxine and TRAb, thyroid ultrasound and orbital computed tomography were all used. These data belong to a study of T cells in Graves' hyperthyroidism and ophthalmopathy. Amplified regions were TCR beta CDR3 sequences from RNA transcripts. During a first-round RT-PCR of the TCR CDR3, the HTBI primer set was used. TCRdb processed the multiplex PCR reads anew with MiXCR; each CDR3 protein has one entry. Of around 500,000 distinct CDR3 sequences listed, approximately 14% were seen once; the top ten hold roughly 14%.

The V gene is TRBV19, the J gene TRBJ1-1; D is unresolved. The TCR originated in a woman in her forties with Graves' hyperthyroidism. The sequencing input was blood. The CDR3: CASSSGGQLAFF. CDR3 DNA sequence: TGTGCCAGTAGTTCAGGAGGGCAACTGGCTTTCTTT.